Listed below are T cell receptor beta chains from one sample, sequenced in a study of OX40 agonist ivuxolimab in advanced cancers. TCRdb keeps only in-frame clones here, not all; method: immunoSEQ multiplex PCR. Of 35,000 to 40,000 clones listed, around 87% are singletons. The source material was CD4+ or CD8+ T cells sorted from blood, sampled in a trial of the OX40 agonist ivuxolimab. These receptor sequences come from an adult with an advanced solid tumor such as melanoma, head and neck, liver or kidney cancer. CDR3s leave out the opening cysteine and the closing phenylalanine or tryptophan. Fields, in order: V gene, D gene, J gene, CDR3 protein. The D gene is left open where the match is weak.

TRBV6-1	TRBD1	TRBJ1-2	ASTQTGIGYGYT
TRBV9	-	TRBJ2-2	ASSVVNGELF
TRBV4-2	TRBD2	TRBJ2-1	ASSQGVAGTNSYNEQF
TRBV5-1	-	TRBJ2-2	ASSLVGGQTGELF
TRBV18	-	TRBJ2-7	ASSPGTSSYEQY
TRBV9	TRBD2	TRBJ2-5	ASSASGGARETQY
TRBV2	TRBD1	TRBJ1-5	ASSTGQGGQPQH
TRBV6-1	-	TRBJ2-7	ATSSFGAIEQY
TRBV4-1	-	TRBJ1-5	ASSQDGRDGNQPQH
TRBV7-9	-	TRBJ1-5	ASSKTGIDQPQH
TRBV6-5	-	TRBJ2-7	ASRFAGQNYEQY